A single sample is the source of the 27 T cell receptor beta chains below, sequenced in a study of T-cell reconstitution after alpha-beta-depleted transplantation in children. Unique molecular identifiers were incorporated when the TCRbeta library was constructed. TCRdb re-called the PCR reads with MiXCR, one entry per CDR3 protein. The sample records over 400,000 distinct CDR3 sequences, over 40% being singletons. The source material was PBMCs, sampled before TCRalphabeta/CD19-depleted stem cell transplant. The receptors come from a girl between 2 and 10 years old with aplastic anemia, due to receive a stem cell transplant.

The rearrangement links TRBV5-1 to TRBJ1-5; D is undetermined. Deletions cut 7 bases from V and 5 bases from J, with 19 bases between. The CDR3 is 15 amino acids. CDR1 is SGHRS, CDR2 YFSETQ, per germline. The CDR3 DNA sequence: TGCGCCAGCTCCAGGAAGTGGGCTAAAGATCAGCCCCAGCATTTT. Its translation is CASSRKWAKDQPQHF.

This clonotype turned up a few times. The chain employs TRBV20-1 and TRBJ2-2; 9 bases match TRBD1. Trimming cost V 1 base and J 9 bases; bases outside gene matches: 6. This CDR3 comprises 14 residues. Germline V gene sequence: CDR1 DFQATT, CDR2 SNEGSKA (reference sequence). The CDR3 protein is CSARGGTGSRELFF. The CDR3 DNA sequence: TGCAGTGCTAGAGGAGGGACAGGGAGTCGGGAGCTGTTTTTT.

The chain combines TRBV5-6 with TRBJ1-1; D unresolved. Trimming took 1 base from V and 0 from J, leaving 13 bases between them. CDR3 length: 16 amino acids. Germline V lookup: CDR1 SGHDT, CDR2 YYEEEE. CDR3 in amino acids: CASSLQWLVMNTEAFF. DNA for the CDR3: TGTGCCAGCAGCTTGCAGTGGCTGGTCATGAACACTGAAGCTTTCTTT. The variable domain in full, completed from reference TRBV5-6 and TRBJ1-1, reads DAGVTQSPTHLIKTRGQQVTLRCSPKSGHDTVSWYQQALGQGPQFIFQYYEEEERQRGNFPDRFSGHQFPNYSSELNVNALLLGDSALYLCASSLQWLVMNTEAFFGQGTRLTVV.

In its sample, this clonotype was seen many times. This chain connects TRBV4-1 to TRBJ2-3; unclear D gene. CDR3 length equals 15 residues. With 4 bases removed from V and 6 bases from J, the gap between germline ends came to 17 bases. The germline V gene has CDR1 MGHRA and CDR2 YSYEKL. The CDR3 here is CASSPVEMVLDTQYF. The CDR3 nucleotides read TGCGCCAGCAGCCCTGTAGAGATGGTCTTGGATACGCAGTATTTT.

This clonotype was seen a few times. V gene TRBV12-3 or TRBV12-4 combines with J gene TRBJ2-2; TRBD2 agrees at 7 bases. The CDR3 has 17 amino acids. V gave up 3 bases and J gave up 2 bases; unmatched junction bases: 9. For the CDR3, the DNA is TGTGCCAGCAGTTTTCAACCAGCGGGACTTAACACCGGGGAGCTGTTTTTT. Encoded protein: CASSFQPAGLNTGELFF.

The V and J genes are TRBV28 and TRBJ2-7; D is perhaps TRBD1 (6 bases). The V gene lost 3 bases and the J gene lost 5 bases, with 11 bases spanning the gap. The CDR3 sequence is 13 residues long. CDR1 and CDR2 from the germline V gene are MDHEN and SYDVKM. This CDR3 is CASSFMTGDEQYF. The CDR3 DNA reads as TGTGCCAGCAGTTTTATGACAGGAGACGAGCAGTACTTC.

V is TRBV7-9 and J is TRBJ1-1; the D is unclear. The CDR3 is 12 amino acids. The germline V and J ends were trimmed by 7 bases and 6 bases, with 12 bases remaining between them. Germline V gene data show CDR1 as SEHNR and CDR2 as FQNEAQ (reference sequence). The CDR3: CASTPLGSEAFF. CDR3 DNA sequence: TGTGCCAGCACCCCCTTGGGTTCTGAAGCTTTCTTT.

The chain is built from TRBV7-2 and TRBJ2-1; 9 bases match TRBD2. Germline CDR1 is SGHTA and CDR2 is FQGNSA. The CDR3 is 15 residues long. The V and J ends lost 1 base and 4 bases, in that order; junction bases with no gene match: 2. CDR3 in amino acids: CASSLGTSEYNEQFF. The CDR3, as DNA: TGTGCCAGCAGCTTAGGGACTAGCGAGTACAATGAGCAGTTCTTC.

The chain is built from TRBV20-1 and TRBJ2-1, with 10 bases aligning to TRBD2. The germline CDR1 and CDR2 sequences are DFQATT and SNEGSKA (reference sequence). This CDR3 is built from 13 residues. V lost 8 bases, J lost 5 bases, and 6 bases stayed unmatched. CDR3 DNA sequence: TGCAGTCCACGGACTAGCGGTAACAATGAGCAGTTCTTC. Translation: CSPRTSGNNEQFF.

The chain links TRBV6-1 to TRBJ1-1, with D perhaps matching TRBD1 (6 bases). This CDR3 is 14 amino acids long. Germline CDR1 MNHNS, CDR2 SASEGT. V lost 7 bases and J 0 bases, leaving 12 bases between the germline ends. CDR3 region: CASTVTGLNTEAFF. The CDR3 coding sequence is TGTGCCAGCACCGTGACAGGCTTGAACACTGAAGCTTTCTTT.

V is TRBV2 and J is TRBJ1-5; the D gene is possibly TRBD1 (5 bases). The CDR3 totals 15 residues. The V end lost 2 bases, the J end lost 6 bases, and 14 bases lay between the germline ends. Germline assignment: CDR1 SNHLY and CDR2 FYNNEI. In nucleotides, the CDR3 is TGTGCCAGCAGTGAAAACGGGCTGAGGGGTCAGCCCCAGCATTTT. Its protein product is CASSENGLRGQPQHF.

This chain uses TRBV7-2 with TRBJ2-2; 10 bases are shared with TRBD2. CDR1 is SGHTA and CDR2 is FQGNSA in the germline V gene. The CDR3 has 16 residues. J was trimmed by 4 bases and V by 7 bases; bases with no gene match: 9. The CDR3 region is CASTKWSGRATGELFF. The DNA of the CDR3 is TGTGCCAGCACCAAATGGAGCGGGAGGGCCACCGGGGAGCTGTTTTTT.

The rearrangement joins TRBV5-1 to TRBJ2-7, with D maybe TRBD2 (5 bases). Between the trimmed V and J ends, which lost 1 base and 2 bases, there was a span of 10 bases. CDR1 SGHRS and CDR2 YFSETQ come from the germline V gene. The CDR3 is 14 amino acids. The CDR3 loop reads CASSLTGMTYEQYF. As DNA, the CDR3 is TGCGCCAGCAGCTTGACCGGGATGACCTACGAGCAGTACTTC.

J is TRBJ1-3 and V is TRBV12-3 or TRBV12-4; TRBD1 agrees at 10 bases. This CDR3 comprises 13 residues. Unmatched junction bases numbered 3, after V lost 5 bases and J lost 8 bases. CDR3 sequence reads: CASSRDRGYTIYF. CDR3 sequence (DNA): TGTGCCAGCAGTCGGGACAGGGGCTACACCATATATTTT.

V usage is TRBV29-1 and J usage is TRBJ2-7; TRBD2 is a possible D gene (7 bases). CDR1 is SQVTM and CDR2 is ANQGSEA in the germline V gene. CDR3 size: 12 residues. The V and J ends lost 7 bases and 5 bases respectively, with 15 bases between them. CDR3 nucleotide sequence: TGCAGCGGGGGCGGGGGCGGTCACGAGCAGTACTTC. It encodes CSGGGGGHEQYF.

The V and J genes are TRBV20-1 and TRBJ2-2; D call uncertain. CDR3 length: 13 residues. Germline assignment: CDR1 DFQATT and CDR2 SNEGSKA (reference sequence). V lost 0 bases, J lost 7 bases, and 9 bases lay in between. CDR3 DNA: TGCAGTGCTAGAGATCTAGAAATCGGGGAGCTGTTTTTT. Its translation: CSARDLEIGELFF.

The chain combines TRBV20-1 with TRBJ2-5, with D perhaps being TRBD1 or TRBD2 (5 bases each). Trimming removed 6 bases from V and 5 bases from J, with 16 bases in between. The CDR3 length is 13 residues. The germline CDR1 and CDR2 sequences are DFQATT and SNEGSKA (reference sequence). The CDR3 loop reads CSALSGWGETQYF. The CDR3 nucleotides are TGCAGTGCCCTTTCGGGCTGGGGGGAGACCCAGTACTTC.

This chain links TRBV5-8 with TRBJ2-1; perhaps D is TRBD1 or TRBD2 (5 bases each). Germline V gives CDR1 SGHTS, CDR2 YDEGEE. This CDR3 spans 14 amino acids. V shed 1 base and J shed 7 bases, with 12 bases lying between them. Written as DNA, the CDR3 is TGTGCCAGCAGCTTGTCAGGGACCCGGAATGAGCAGTTCTTC. This translates into CASSLSGTRNEQFF.

The chain joins TRBV9 to TRBJ2-5; TRBD2 matches at 9 bases. Germline V gene data show CDR1 as SGDLS and CDR2 as YYNGEE. V was clipped by 3 bases and J by 1 base; unmatched bases: 7. There are 16 residues in the CDR3. The CDR3 DNA reads as TGTGCCAGCAGCGATAGCGGGGGACCTCTCCAAGAGACCCAGTACTTC. Translating it yields CASSDSGGPLQETQYF.

The V and J genes are TRBV7-9 and TRBJ2-3; 9 bases fit TRBD1. CDR3 length equals 16 residues. Trimming cost V 5 bases and J 1 base; bases outside gene matches: 7. Per germline, CDR1 SEHNR and CDR2 FQNEAQ (reference sequence). The CDR3: CASSRRTGVGTDTQYF. CDR3 coding DNA: TGTGCCAGCAGCAGGCGGACAGGGGTTGGCACAGATACGCAGTATTTT.

The V gene is TRBV5-4, the J gene TRBJ2-3, with D possibly matching TRBD2 (6 bases). This CDR3 has 14 residues. Per germline, CDR1 SGHNT and CDR2 YYREEE (reference sequence). The V gene lost 4 bases and the J gene lost 7 bases, with 16 bases spanning the gap. Here the CDR3 DNA reads TGTGCCAGCAGCCCGACGACCGGAGGGCATACGCAGTATTTT. It is translated as CASSPTTGGHTQYF. Full variable domain (rest looked up from reference TRBV5-4 and TRBJ2-3): ETGVTQSPTHLIKTRGQQVTLRCSSQSGHNTVSWYQQALGQGPQFIFQYYREEENGRGNFPPRFSGLQFPNYSSELNVNALELDDSALYLCASSPTTGGHTQYFGPGTRLTVL.

As regards this clonotype: A read error may explain this, as a much larger clone is one base away. V gene TRBV27 combines with J gene TRBJ2-7, with D unresolved. The germline V gene encodes CDR1 MNHEY and CDR2 SMNVEV (reference sequence). The V end was cut by 6 bases, the J end by 6 bases, with 33 bases between. The CDR3 is 19 amino acids. The CDR3 nucleotides read TGTGCCAGCAGACTTTTTTGGACGGACCGACTGGGTCCCCCCCCCGAGCAGTACTTC. It specifies CASRLFWTDRLGPPPEQYF.

The gene calls are TRBV28 and TRBJ2-1; 8 nucleotides match TRBD2. The trim removed 2 bases at V and 0 bases at J, leaving 15 bases unmatched. Germline loops: CDR1 MDHEN, CDR2 SYDVKM. CDR3 length equals 20 residues. This CDR3 is CASSLNGAGGKGSSYNEQFF. The CDR3 DNA reads as TGTGCCAGCAGTTTAAACGGGGCGGGAGGAAAGGGGAGCTCCTACAATGAGCAGTTCTTC.

The chain couples TRBV18 to TRBJ2-5, with 8 bases that match TRBD1. The CDR3 consists of 15 residues. V lost 3 bases, J lost 3 bases, and 6 bases stayed unmatched. Germline V gene sequence: CDR1 KGHSH, CDR2 LQKENI. The CDR3 protein is CASSPQGAREETQYF. The CDR3 DNA is TGTGCCAGCTCACCTCAGGGGGCGCGCGAAGAGACCCAGTACTTC.

This clonotype was observed many times. V and J are TRBV11-2 and TRBJ2-5; the D gene is possibly TRBD2 (6 bases). Germline V CDR1 and CDR2: SGHAT, FQNNGV. This CDR3 is 16 amino acids long. V shed 3 bases and J shed 5 bases, with 19 bases lying between them. The CDR3 bases are TGTGCCAGCAGCTTTTCTCTTCTCGGGAGTGCCGAGACCCAGTACTTC. Translation: CASSFSLLGSAETQYF.

This clonotype has a handful of counts. The chain combines TRBV10-1 with TRBJ1-1, with unresolved D. The CDR3 sequence is 13 residues long. Trimming removed 3 bases from V and 3 bases from J, with 8 bases in between. The germline V gene has CDR1 WNHNN and CDR2 SYGVQD (reference sequence). The CDR3 sequence is CASSEGFYTEAFF. The CDR3 coding sequence is TGCGCCAGCAGTGAAGGCTTCTACACTGAAGCTTTCTTT.

The chain recombines TRBV5-1 with TRBJ2-5, with D possibly TRBD2 on 6 matching bases. This CDR3 spans 14 amino acids. Germline CDR1 and CDR2: SGHRS and YFSETQ. The V end was cut by 1 base, the J end by 5 bases, with 12 bases between. Here the CDR3 reads CASSLFGGTETQYF. CDR3 coding DNA: TGCGCCAGCAGCTTGTTCGGGGGAACGGAGACCCAGTACTTC.